This T cell receptor beta chain was observed in a study of blood T cell repertoires in COVID-19 (dated by TCRdb to between 2020 and 2021). In the study overall: Samples from collaborators originated in the United States, Italy and Spain and spanned both the acute and convalescent phases of COVID-19. The repertoires were released in a freely available public database intended as a resource for research on the immune response to SARS-CoV-2. Where available, HLA class I and class II types were obtained from metadata supplied by the sample provider rather than from assay-based typing. Sample metadata almost always included a de-identified subject ID, COVID-19 status, age in years and sex. Samples came from the ongoing ImmuneRACE study (first 160 participants) plus 1,254 subjects from 6 global collaborators. The prospective study material was composed of cDNA or gDNA derived from T cells, B-cell-depleted T cells, or PBMCs. Subjects who had been exposed to COVID-19, were actively infected with it, or had recovered from it provided the deeply sampled blood TCRbeta repertoires that made up the dataset.

Details on this clone: Its target antigen remains unknown. The input lacks base qualities; no much larger clone sits a single base away.

General findings and caveats noted by the study authors: The amount of clinical and demographic metadata varied by source and participant and was provided uncurated.

Participants in the prospective study were enrolled through a virtual design, were aged 18 to 89 years, and lived in fewer than 30 United States geographic areas. To assign participants to cohorts, the prospective study relied on clinical history that participants themselves reported in a screening survey and a study questionnaire. Each participant in the prospective study had whole blood, serum and a nasopharyngeal or oropharyngeal swab collected by mobile phlebotomists. Over an approximately 2-month period, participants in the prospective study had the option of providing additional blood draws and questionnaires. Before DNA extraction, blood samples from the prospective study were shipped at room temperature or frozen. The immunoSEQ Assay, a bias-controlled multiplex PCR, was used to amplify TCRbeta CDR3 regions from genomic DNA. As for the authors' bioinformatics: The number of nucleated cells in each sample was estimated from the amplification of reference gene primers within the assay. To quantify the absolute abundance of each unique TCRbeta CDR3 rearrangement, sequence reads were collapsed and filtered. For each sample, productive Simpson clonality was calculated by taking the square root of Simpson's diversity index across productive rearrangements. This immuneACCESS table, as held by TCRdb, lists in-frame sequences with V and J called but not all clones. Of the missing ones, under half trace to an unresolved V gene in checked studies; the others have no known cause. V, J and clone size reflect that table, while D and trimming were determined from the DNA. For this sample the table gives approximately 170,000 clones, of which 65% to 85% were detected only once. The leading ten clones occupy about 3.6% of the sample.

Trimming removed 6 bases from V and 1 base from J; the gene matches leave 7 bases unexplained. CDR1 MNHEY and CDR2 SVGAGI were looked up in the germline V gene. The CDR3 goes from the cysteine to the phenylalanine over 15 residues. Just the 45-base CDR3 DNA is kept, in frame starting at base 1. Sequenced material: PBMCs or T cells enriched from blood (not recorded which). The receptor comes from a woman aged 45 to 65 in a cohort exposed to, infected with or recovered from COVID-19 (not recorded which). The sequence joins TRBV6-5 to TRBJ1-2; 8 nucleotides in the junction match TRBD1. In nucleotide form, the sequence is TGTGCCAGCAGCCGAACAGGGGGAGATAACTATGGCTACACCTTC. It is translated as CASSRTGGDNYGYTF.